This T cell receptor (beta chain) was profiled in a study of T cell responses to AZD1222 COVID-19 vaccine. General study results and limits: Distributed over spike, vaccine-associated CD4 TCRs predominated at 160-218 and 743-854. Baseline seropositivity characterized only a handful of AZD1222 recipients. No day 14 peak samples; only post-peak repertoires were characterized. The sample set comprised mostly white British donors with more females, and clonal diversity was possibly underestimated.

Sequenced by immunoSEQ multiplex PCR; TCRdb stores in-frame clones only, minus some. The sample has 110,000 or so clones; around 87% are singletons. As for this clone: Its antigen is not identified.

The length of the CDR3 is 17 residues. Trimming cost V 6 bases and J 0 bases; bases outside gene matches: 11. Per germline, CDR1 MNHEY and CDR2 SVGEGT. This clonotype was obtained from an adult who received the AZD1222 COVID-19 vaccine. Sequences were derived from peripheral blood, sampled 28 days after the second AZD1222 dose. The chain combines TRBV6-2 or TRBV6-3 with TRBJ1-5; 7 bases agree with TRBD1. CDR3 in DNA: TGTGCCAGCAGCTTCCGGACAGGCTCTTATAGCAATCAGCCCCAGCATTTT. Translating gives CASSFRTGSYSNQPQHF.